This T cell receptor (beta chain) emerged from a study of shared T cell receptors in the human thymus. Data came from immunoSEQ multiplex PCR; TCRdb stores just in-frame clones and leaves some out. The sample has about 380,000 clones, 95% seen once. The CDR3 length is 15 residues. J lost 2 bases, V lost 3 bases, and 5 bases had no gene match. From germline, CDR1 is MNHEY and CDR2 SMNVEV (reference sequence). This chain joins TRBV27 and TRBJ2-7; 9 bases match TRBD1. The TCR sequence derives from a human donor. The sequenced material came from thymocytes. CDR3: CASSFHRGRTYEQYF. In DNA, the CDR3 is TGTGCCAGCAGTTTCCACAGGGGGCGGACCTACGAGCAGTACTTC.